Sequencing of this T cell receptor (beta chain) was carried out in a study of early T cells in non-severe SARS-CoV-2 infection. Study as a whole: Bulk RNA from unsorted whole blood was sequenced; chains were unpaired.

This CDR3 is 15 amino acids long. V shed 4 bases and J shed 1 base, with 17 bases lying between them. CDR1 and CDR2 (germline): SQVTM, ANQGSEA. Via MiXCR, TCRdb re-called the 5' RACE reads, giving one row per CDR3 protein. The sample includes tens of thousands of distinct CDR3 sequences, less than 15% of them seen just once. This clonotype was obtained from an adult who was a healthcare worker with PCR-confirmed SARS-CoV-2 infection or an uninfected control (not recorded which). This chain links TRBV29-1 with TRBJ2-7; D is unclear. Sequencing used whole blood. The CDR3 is CSVVKDWQLSYEQYF. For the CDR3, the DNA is TGCAGCGTTGTGAAGGATTGGCAGTTATCCTACGAGCAGTACTTC.